This T cell receptor beta chain was captured by sequencing in a study of blood T cell repertoires in COVID-19. About the study: The study drew acute and convalescent COVID-19 samples from the United States, Italy and Spain. Nucleic acid was either cDNA or gDNA, and it came from T cells, B-cell-depleted T cells, or PBMCs.

The authors' processing: Scientists estimated how many nucleated cells there were by amplifying reference gene primers. The data were produced by immunoSEQ multiplex PCR, yet TCRdb's version contains in-frame clones alone and is incomplete. The DNA was the basis for D and trimming; V, J and clone size are from that table. The sample consists of under 200,000 clones, 86% of them appearing once. This CDR3 comprises 13 residues. With 6 bases clipped from V and 8 bases from J, the junction kept 9 bases outside the gene matches. From germline, CDR1 is SGHKS and CDR2 YYEKEE (reference sequence). The TCR comes from a woman aged 70 to 79 with acute or convalescent COVID-19. V gene TRBV5-5 combines with J gene TRBJ1-2; 8 nucleotides line up with TRBD1. The sequenced sample was peripheral blood. Written as DNA, the CDR3 is TGTGCCAGCACTCTGGACAGGGTACGGGGCTACACCTTC. This encodes CASTLDRVRGYTF. Full variable domain (outside the CDR3, taken from reference TRBV5-5 and TRBJ1-2): DAGVTQSPTHLIKTRGQQVTLRCSPISGHKSVSWYQQVLGQGPQFIFQYYEKEERGRGNFPDRFSARQFPNYSSELNVNALLLGDSALYLCASTLDRVRGYTFGSGTRLTVV.